One sample yielded the 18 T cell receptor beta chains listed below, sequenced in a study of cytomegalovirus exposure and HLA in healthy donors. The PCR ran on 60 Vbeta and 13 Jbeta primers. Clones were sequenced by immunoSEQ multiplex PCR, and TCRdb holds only the in-frame ones, with some missing. Altogether some 100,000 clones are present, less than 80% being singletons, with the ten largest covering around a tenth. Sequenced: PBMCs. Receptors were obtained from a woman in her forties or fifties in good health and CMV-seropositive.

This clone showed up just once. The gene calls are TRBV2 and TRBJ2-7; the D is unclear. The V end lost 6 bases, the J end lost 9 bases, and 15 bases lay between the germline ends. Germline CDR1 reads SNHLY; CDR2 reads FYNNEI. The CDR3 sequence is 12 residues long. The CDR3 DNA sequence: TGTGCCAGCAGGGCAGGAAACATACGGCAGTACTTC. It encodes CASRAGNIRQYF.

The chain employs TRBV30 and TRBJ1-1; TRBD1 is a possible D gene (6 bases). V lost 3 bases and J lost 5, with 16 bases in between. The germline V gene encodes CDR1 GTSNPN and CDR2 SVGIG (reference sequence). The CDR3 runs 14 residues. The CDR3 bases are TGTGCCTGGAGCCTAACAGGGCAAACTACTGAAGCTTTCTTT. Its translation is CAWSLTGQTTEAFF. Using reference TRBV30 and TRBJ1-1 for the parts outside the CDR3, the full variable domain is SQTIHQWPATLVQPVGSPLSLECTVEGTSNPNLYWYRQAAGRGLQLLFYSVGIGQISSEVPQNLSASRPQDRQFILSSKKLLLSDSGFYLCAWSLTGQTTEAFFGQGTRLTVV.

This chain uses TRBV28 with TRBJ1-2, with no clear D. The ends were cut back, 3 bases at V and 14 bases at J, with 16 bases in the middle. The CDR3 consists of 12 residues. Looked up from germline, CDR1 is MDHEN and CDR2 is SYDVKM. The CDR3 DNA reads TGTGCCAGCAGTTTTGGTCATGAGTTTGCGACCTTC. Its translation: CASSFGHEFATF.

This clone was seen only once. The rearrangement uses TRBV28 and TRBJ2-4; perhaps TRBD1 as D (6 bases). This CDR3 spans 13 amino acids. Per germline, CDR1 MDHEN and CDR2 SYDVKM. V was shortened by 6 bases and J by 9 bases, with 15 bases between the two germline ends. The CDR3 sequence is CASRAQGTAIQYF. In DNA form, the CDR3 reads TGTGCCAGCAGGGCGCAGGGGACCGCCATTCAGTACTTC.

The V and J genes are TRBV29-1 and TRBJ1-2, with 10 bases identical to TRBD1. Germline CDR1 and CDR2: SQVTM and ANQGSEA. The CDR3 spans 13 residues. V trimming: 6 bases; J trimming: 6 bases; junction bases outside the gene matches: 7. The CDR3 here is CSVTPGTGDGYTF. As DNA, the CDR3 is TGCAGCGTGACCCCGGGGACAGGGGATGGCTACACCTTC.

The chain employs TRBV19 and TRBJ1-1; D gene ambiguous. This CDR3 is built from 15 residues. V dropped 6 bases and J dropped 0 bases, with 14 bases sitting between them. In germline, CDR1 is LNHDA, CDR2 SQIVND (reference sequence). CDR3 region: CASSSSVDLNTEAFF. CDR3 nucleotide sequence: TGTGCCAGTAGCTCCTCAGTTGATCTGAACACTGAAGCTTTCTTT.

In DNA, the CDR3 is TGTGCCAGCAGTCGGGACAGGAACACAGATACGCAGTATTTT. Translation: CASSRDRNTDTQYF. The chain links TRBV6-1 to TRBJ2-3; 8 bases fit TRBD1. Looked up from germline, CDR1 is MNHNS and CDR2 is SASEGT. V trimming: 5 bases; J trimming: 2 bases; junction bases outside the gene matches: 3. This CDR3 is 14 amino acids long.

V usage is TRBV4-1 and J usage is TRBJ1-2, with no clear D. The V end was cut by 0 bases, the J end by 4 bases, with 9 bases between. Germline V gives CDR1 MGHRA, CDR2 YSYEKL. The CDR3 runs 14 residues. The CDR3 sequence is CASSQDRDSYGYTF. The CDR3 nucleotides read TGCGCCAGCAGCCAAGATCGGGATTCCTATGGCTACACCTTC.

This clone appeared once. The chain carries TRBV18 and TRBJ2-7, with TRBD1 as a possible D gene (6 bases). The CDR3 runs 16 residues. CDR1 and CDR2 (germline): KGHSH, LQKENI. Trimming took 5 bases from V and 3 from J, leaving 20 bases between them. DNA for the CDR3: TGTGCCAGCTCAAGAAACCAAGGACAGTGGGGCTACGAGCAGTACTTC. This gives the protein CASSRNQGQWGYEQYF.

V usage is TRBV4-2 and J usage is TRBJ1-5, with D perhaps matching TRBD1 (6 bases). Germline V gene sequence: CDR1 LGHNA, CDR2 YNFKEQ. The CDR3 totals 14 residues. V was clipped by 2 bases and J by 2 bases, with 7 bases between them. This chain's CDR3 is CASSQSGGNQPQHF. The CDR3, as DNA: TGTGCCAGCAGCCAATCAGGGGGCAATCAGCCCCAGCATTTT.

This chain connects TRBV10-3 to TRBJ2-7, with D hard to call. CDR3 length: 11 residues. From germline, CDR1 is ENHRY and CDR2 SYGVKD. Trimming took 10 bases from V and 8 from J, leaving 15 bases between them. CDR3 sequence reads: CATWAATQQYF. The CDR3 region has the DNA TGTGCCACCTGGGCTGCTACGCAGCAGTACTTC.

The chain links TRBV5-4 to TRBJ2-3, with 7 bases fitting TRBD2. V gave up 0 bases and J gave up 1 base; unmatched junction bases: 2. CDR3 length: 15 amino acids. The germline V gene has CDR1 SGHNT and CDR2 YYREEE (reference sequence). In nucleotides, the CDR3 is TGTGCCAGCAGCTTGGCCCGGGGGGGCACAGATACGCAGTATTTT. This gives the protein CASSLARGGTDTQYF.

The gene calls are TRBV10-1 and TRBJ2-1; maybe TRBD2 (5 bases). CDR3 length: 14 residues. From germline, CDR1 is WNHNN and CDR2 SYGVQD (reference sequence). V was pared by 4 bases and J by 1 base, with 8 bases between. The CDR3 DNA is TGCGCCAGCAGTGTTTGGAGGTCCTACAATGAGCAGTTCTTC. It codes for CASSVWRSYNEQFF.

The V call is TRBV7-2, the J call TRBJ1-1; D is undetermined. The CDR3 loop spans 13 amino acids. CDR1 is SGHTA, CDR2 FQGNSA, per germline. V lost 4 bases and J lost 0, with 6 bases in between. CDR3 sequence (DNA): TGTGCCAGCAGCTCTACGATGAACACTGAAGCTTTCTTT. Encoded protein: CASSSTMNTEAFF.

The V call is TRBV7-2, the J call TRBJ1-5; a possible D gene is TRBD1 (6 bases). The V end lost 5 bases, the J end lost 7 bases, and 18 bases lay between the germline ends. This CDR3 region has 15 residues. Germline loops: CDR1 SGHTA, CDR2 FQGNSA. CDR3 residues: CASSPAVRTDQPQHF. For the CDR3, the DNA is TGTGCCAGCAGCCCTGCTGTTAGGACAGACCAGCCCCAGCATTTT.

V and J are TRBV19 and TRBJ1-1; no clear D. V shed 7 bases and J shed 3 bases, with 15 bases lying between them. The CDR3 length is 14 residues. Germline CDR1 reads LNHDA; CDR2 reads SQIVND (reference sequence). CDR3: CASNGPGTYTEAFF. The CDR3 DNA is TGTGCCAGTAACGGACCGGGAACGTACACTGAAGCTTTCTTT.

V gene TRBV6-4 combines with J gene TRBJ2-1; 7 bases agree with TRBD2. The CDR3 totals 17 residues. Germline lookup yields CDR1 MRHNA and CDR2 SNTAGT. The J segment lost 5 bases and the V segment lost 6 bases, leaving 16 bases of the junction unmatched. The CDR3 bases are TGTGCCAGCAGCCGGGACGGAGGCGGGACTACCCACAATGAGCAGTTCTTC. Its translation: CASSRDGGGTTHNEQFF.

This clone has only a few counts. This chain connects TRBV7-2 to TRBJ2-1; D may be TRBD2 (5 bases). V dropped 3 bases and J dropped 7 bases, with 22 bases sitting between them. CDR1 is SGHTA and CDR2 is FQGNSA in the germline V gene. The CDR3 runs to 17 residues. The DNA of the CDR3 is TGTGCCAGCAGCTTTTATCCTAAAGGGAGTCTGGGGAATGAGCAGTTCTTC. Translating it yields CASSFYPKGSLGNEQFF.